What follows are 18 T cell receptor beta chains derived from one specimen sequenced in a study of cytomegalovirus exposure and HLA in healthy donors. Some clones are missing from TCRdb's copy, which holds only in-frame ones; the method was immunoSEQ multiplex PCR. The data contain more than 95,000 clones, roughly 90% of them singletons. Input material: PBMCs. The receptor set was obtained from a woman aged 18-35 years in good health and CMV-seronegative.

The CDR3 spells CASSWTSETYNEQFF. CDR3 DNA: TGTGCCAGCTCATGGACTAGCGAAACCTACAATGAGCAGTTCTTC. The chain recombines TRBV18 with TRBJ2-1; TRBD2 agrees at 9 bases. Germline trimming cut 5 bases from V and 2 bases from J; bases unmatched to any gene: 4. From germline, CDR1 is KGHSH and CDR2 LQKENI. The CDR3 consists of 15 residues.

Details on this clone: At one boundary the junction diverges from the germline segment, which might be a read error. This chain uses TRBV7-7 with TRBJ2-2; 7 nucleotides agree with TRBD1. The CDR3 length is 15 residues. Germline values: CDR1 SSHAT, CDR2 FNYEAQ (reference sequence). The CDR3 DNA is TGTGCTAGCAGCCGGACAGGAGCGAACACCGGGGAGCTGTTTTTT. Translation gives CASSRTGANTGELFF.

The table lists this clone with a count of one. The chain is built from TRBV5-5 and TRBJ1-1; D unclear. Germline V gene data show CDR1 as SGHKS and CDR2 as YYEKEE (reference sequence). The CDR3 runs to 15 residues. With 0 bases removed from V and 3 bases from J, the gap between germline ends came to 12 bases. CDR3 sequence (DNA): TGTGCCAGCAGCTTGGTGGACGGAGGAGACACTGAAGCTTTCTTT. It codes for CASSLVDGGDTEAFF. The complete variable domain, with remaining parts taken from reference TRBV5-5 and TRBJ1-1, reads DAGVTQSPTHLIKTRGQQVTLRCSPISGHKSVSWYQQVLGQGPQFIFQYYEKEERGRGNFPDRFSARQFPNYSSELNVNALLLGDSALYLCASSLVDGGDTEAFFGQGTRLTVV.

The rearrangement joins TRBV5-5 to TRBJ1-1, with a weak D call TRBD1 (6 bases). In germline, CDR1 is SGHKS, CDR2 YYEKEE (reference sequence). The CDR3 has 15 amino acids. Trimming took 4 bases from V and 1 from J, leaving 14 bases between them. Here the CDR3 DNA reads TGTGCCAGCAGCACAAGCCCGGACAGGAACACTGAAGCTTTCTTT. Amino acids: CASSTSPDRNTEAFF.

The chain has TRBV2 and TRBJ1-5; D ambiguous. The V gene's germline CDR1 is SNHLY and CDR2 FYNNEI. V was pared by 3 bases and J by 1 base, with 10 bases between. The CDR3 totals 15 residues. The CDR3 sequence: CASSDHGLSNQPQHF. DNA for the CDR3: TGTGCCAGCAGTGATCACGGGTTAAGCAATCAGCCCCAGCATTTT.

The V call is TRBV7-2, the J call TRBJ1-6, with TRBD1 matching over 9 bases. CDR1 and CDR2 from the germline V gene are SGHTA and FQGNSA. The ends lost 4 bases at V and 6 bases at J; junction bases unmatched: 7. The CDR3 sequence is 16 residues long. Written as DNA, the CDR3 is TGTGCCAGCAGCTCGGACAGGGGCGTCGGTAATTCACCCCTCCACTTT. Translation: CASSSDRGVGNSPLHF.

The chain joins TRBV28 to TRBJ2-5; 9 nucleotides line up with TRBD2. J lost 2 bases, V lost 7 bases, and 20 bases had no gene match. The germline gives CDR1 MDHEN, CDR2 SYDVKM. This CDR3 has 19 residues. DNA for the CDR3: TGTGCCAGCACTTCACCCACAAGCGGGGGGCCTACCTCTCAAGAGACCCAGTACTTC. Translation: CASTSPTSGGPTSQETQYF.

The chain couples TRBV10-3 to TRBJ1-1, with TRBD1 identical over 7 bases. The CDR3 is 13 amino acids. CDR1 is ENHRY and CDR2 is SYGVKD in the germline V gene. With V trimmed by 6 bases and J by 1 base, 2 bases remained unmatched. The CDR3 DNA sequence: TGTGCCATCAGGGGACAGAGGAACACTGAAGCTTTCTTT. Its translation is CAIRGQRNTEAFF.

The chain recombines TRBV6-1 with TRBJ2-3, with TRBD2 matching 10 bases. Germline V gene lookup returns CDR1 MNHNS and CDR2 SASEGT. The CDR3 loop spans 18 amino acids. V was pared by 0 bases and J by 1 base, with 7 bases of the junction left unmatched. CDR3 coding DNA: TGTGCCAGCAGTGAAGCGCCTCTAGCGGGAGTTGGCACAGATACGCAGTATTTT. This encodes CASSEAPLAGVGTDTQYF.

This chain links TRBV19 with TRBJ2-7, with a possible D match to TRBD1 (5 bases). The CDR3 runs 12 residues. V lost 6 bases, J lost 3 bases, and 9 bases lay in between. The germline CDR1 and CDR2 sequences are LNHDA and SQIVND (reference sequence). CDR3 residues: CASRTDSYEQYF. The CDR3 DNA follows: TGTGCCAGTAGGACCGACAGCTACGAGCAGTACTTC.

The chain is built from TRBV28 and TRBJ1-5, with a possible D match to TRBD1 (5 bases). Germline V gene sequence: CDR1 MDHEN, CDR2 SYDVKM. V dropped 4 bases and J dropped 2 bases, with 15 bases sitting between them. The CDR3 has 16 amino acids. This CDR3 is CASSSSWRGGNQPQHF. CDR3 bases: TGTGCCAGCAGTTCCTCTTGGAGGGGAGGCAATCAGCCCCAGCATTTT.

The chain combines TRBV13 with TRBJ1-5; tentative D call: TRBD1 (6 bases). V was trimmed by 0 bases and J by 10 bases, leaving 16 bases between them. The CDR3 consists of 15 residues. Germline V lookup: CDR1 PRHDT, CDR2 FYEKMQ (reference sequence). The CDR3 region has the DNA TGTGCCAGCAGCTTAGGCACAGGGCGTAACCGTCCCCAGCATTTT. It yields the protein CASSLGTGRNRPQHF.

This chain joins TRBV27 and TRBJ2-2, with 11 bases identical to TRBD1. The ends lost 7 bases at V and 5 bases at J; junction bases unmatched: 6. Germline values: CDR1 MNHEY, CDR2 SMNVEV (reference sequence). The CDR3 is 15 amino acids. The CDR3 sequence: CASKWGQGGTGELFF. DNA for the CDR3: TGTGCCAGCAAGTGGGGACAGGGGGGGACCGGGGAGCTGTTTTTT.

The rearrangement links TRBV28 to TRBJ1-1, with a tentative D call TRBD1 (5 bases). V dropped 1 base and J dropped 5 bases, with 20 bases sitting between them. This CDR3 is 17 amino acids long. Looked up from germline, CDR1 is MDHEN and CDR2 is SYDVKM. DNA for the CDR3: TGTGCCAGCAGTTTATTCCGCCGGGGGGGAAGAGGAACTGAAGCTTTCTTT. Protein product: CASSLFRRGGRGTEAFF.

This clone was picked up one time. The rearrangement links TRBV10-2 to TRBJ2-6, with D possibly TRBD2 on 7 matching bases. Trimming removed 9 bases at V and 4 bases at J, with 16 bases between. The CDR3 length is 15 residues. Germline V CDR1 and CDR2: WSHSY, SAAADI. The CDR3 DNA sequence: TGCGCCAGATGGGGGGGGGCGCGCGGGGCCAACGTCCTGACTTTC. Translating it yields CARWGGARGANVLTF.

The rearrangement joins TRBV18 to TRBJ2-7; perhaps TRBD2 as D (5 bases). The CDR3 sequence is 14 residues long. The germline gives CDR1 KGHSH, CDR2 LQKENI. V was clipped by 2 bases and J by 3 bases, with 11 bases between them. The CDR3 region has the DNA TGTGCCAGCTCACCAGGACTCAGTAACTACGAGCAGTACTTC. Translated: CASSPGLSNYEQYF.

The V and J genes are TRBV6-6 and TRBJ1-4; D gene ambiguous. The germline V gene encodes CDR1 MNHNY and CDR2 SVGAGI (reference sequence). Trimming took off 6 bases at V and 0 bases at J, with 14 bases between the two ends. This CDR3 has 16 residues. DNA for the CDR3: TGTGCCAGCAGGGGCGGGAGAGTTGCAACTAATGAAAAACTGTTTTTT. Protein: CASRGGRVATNEKLFF.

The CDR3: CASSLIPQSLKFSGNTIYF. The CDR3 coding sequence is TGTGCCAGCAGCTTAATCCCACAGTCCCTAAAGTTCTCTGGAAACACCATATATTTT. This chain links TRBV13 with TRBJ1-3; unclear D gene. This CDR3 is built from 19 residues. Trimming removed 2 bases at V and 0 bases at J, with 20 bases between. CDR1 is PRHDT and CDR2 is FYEKMQ in the germline V gene (reference sequence).